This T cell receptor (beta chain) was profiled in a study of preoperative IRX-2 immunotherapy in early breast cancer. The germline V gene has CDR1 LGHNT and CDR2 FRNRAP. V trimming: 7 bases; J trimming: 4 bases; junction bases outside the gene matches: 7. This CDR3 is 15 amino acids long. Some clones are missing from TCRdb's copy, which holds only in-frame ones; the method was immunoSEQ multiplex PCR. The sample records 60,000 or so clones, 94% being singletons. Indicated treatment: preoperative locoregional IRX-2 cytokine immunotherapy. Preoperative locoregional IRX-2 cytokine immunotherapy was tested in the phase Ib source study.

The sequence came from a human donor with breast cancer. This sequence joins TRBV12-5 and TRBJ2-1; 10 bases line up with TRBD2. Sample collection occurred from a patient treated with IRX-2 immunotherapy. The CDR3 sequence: CASASSGREYNEQFF. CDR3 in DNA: TGTGCTAGTGCGTCTAGCGGGAGAGAATACAATGAGCAGTTCTTC.